Presented here are 23 T cell receptor beta chains from one specimen sequenced in a study of OX40 agonist ivuxolimab in advanced cancers. Library method: the immunoSEQ multiplex PCR assay. The clones in this table, taken by TCRdb from immuneACCESS, are in-frame only. Not every clone is retained; where verified, under half of the shortfall comes from an unresolved V gene, and the cause of the rest is unknown. The sample profile shows about 13,000 clones; 67% of them were found once. The ten top clones hold approximately 26% of the sample. Source: CD4+ or CD8+ T cells sorted from blood, taken in a trial of the OX40 agonist ivuxolimab. Source of these receptors: an adult with an advanced solid tumor such as melanoma, head and neck, liver or kidney cancer.

This chain joins TRBV27 and TRBJ2-7, with unresolved D. The CDR3 runs to 13 residues. Germline values: CDR1 MNHEY, CDR2 SMNVEV (reference sequence). The ends were cut back, 2 bases at V and 2 bases at J, with 7 bases in the middle. The CDR3 DNA follows: TGTGCCAGCAGTTTAAGCTCCCCCTACGAGCAGTACTTC. Translated: CASSLSSPYEQYF.

This clone is termed medium-sized. The gene calls are TRBV5-8 and TRBJ2-7, with D perhaps TRBD2 (5 bases). CDR1 is SGHTS and CDR2 is YDEGEE in the germline V gene. The CDR3 sequence is 15 residues long. Trimming left V 0 bases short and J 3 bases short, with 13 bases between. For the CDR3, the DNA is TGTGCCAGCAGCTTGGGTAATTGGGAGAGCTACGAGCAGTACTTC. Translation gives CASSLGNWESYEQYF. Together with reference TRBV5-8 and TRBJ2-7, the CDR3 gives the full variable domain: EAGVTQSPTHLIKTRGQQATLRCSPISGHTSVYWYQQALGLGLQFLLWYDEGEERNRGNFPPRFSGRQFPNYSSELNVNALELEDSALYLCASSLGNWESYEQYFGPGTRLTVT.

The V call is TRBV7-9, the J call TRBJ2-1, with D possibly being TRBD1 or TRBD2 (5 bases each). The CDR3 extends over 15 amino acids. Trimming took 6 bases from V and 6 from J, leaving 18 bases between them. Germline V gene data show CDR1 as SEHNR and CDR2 as FQNEAQ (reference sequence). In DNA, the CDR3 is TGTGCCAGCAGAGGGGAGACTTCGACCTCCAATGAGCAGTTCTTC. It is translated as CASRGETSTSNEQFF.

J is TRBJ1-1 and V is TRBV6-1, with TRBD1 matching 8 bases. The junction had 13 bases not matched to a gene; V was cut back by 3 bases and J by 4 bases. The CDR3 is made up of 17 amino acids. Germline assignment: CDR1 MNHNS and CDR2 SASEGT. The CDR3 spells CASSEGRGREGATEAFF. The CDR3 coding sequence is TGTGCCAGCAGTGAGGGCAGGGGGCGCGAAGGGGCCACTGAAGCTTTCTTT.

V and J are TRBV13 and TRBJ1-3, with TRBD1 identical over 9 bases. This CDR3 has 17 amino acids. The germline V gene has CDR1 PRHDT and CDR2 FYEKMQ (reference sequence). Trimming removed 6 bases from V and 0 bases from J; junction bases left unmatched: 9. DNA of the CDR3: TGTGCCAGCAGTGACGGGGGACAGGGTTTCTCTGGAAACACCATATATTTT. As protein: CASSDGGQGFSGNTIYF. The entire variable domain, with the rest obtained from reference TRBV13 and TRBJ1-3, is as follows: AAGVIQSPRHLIKEKRETATLKCYPIPRHDTVYWYQQGPGQDPQFLISFYEKMQSDKGSIPDRFSAQQFSDYHSELNMSSLELGDSALYFCASSDGGQGFSGNTIYFGEGSWLTVV.

The DNA of the CDR3 is TGTGCCAGCAGTTCCACAGGCTACGAGCAGTACTTC. Its protein is CASSSTGYEQYF. The V call is TRBV5-6, the J call TRBJ2-7; TRBD1 is a possible D gene (5 bases). Trimming took off 5 bases at V and 3 bases at J, with 9 bases between the two ends. In germline, CDR1 is SGHDT, CDR2 YYEEEE. The CDR3 is 12 amino acids.

The V and J genes are TRBV7-9 and TRBJ1-2; possible D gene TRBD1, 5 bases. The germline V and J ends were trimmed by 1 base and 4 bases, with 7 bases remaining between them. The V gene's germline CDR1 is SEHNR and CDR2 FQNEAQ (reference sequence). The CDR3 extends over 13 amino acids. This CDR3 is CASSLGGGYGYTF. The CDR3 DNA follows: TGTGCCAGCAGCTTAGGCGGGGGCTATGGCTACACCTTC.

The chain carries TRBV7-9 and TRBJ1-1; D is uncertain. The CDR3 loop spans 12 amino acids. The germline V and J ends were trimmed by 1 base and 6 bases, with 6 bases remaining between them. Germline CDR1 SEHNR, CDR2 FQNEAQ (reference sequence). CDR3 sequence: CASSLVESEAFF. CDR3 sequence (DNA): TGTGCCAGCAGCTTAGTTGAATCTGAAGCTTTCTTT.

The chain uses TRBV4-1 and TRBJ2-3; 10 bases match TRBD2. Unmatched junction bases numbered 0, after V lost 0 bases and J lost 0 bases. CDR3 size: 16 residues. Germline assignment: CDR1 MGHRA and CDR2 YSYEKL. The CDR3 nucleotides are TGCGCCAGCAGCCAAGAAGCGGGGGGGAGCACAGATACGCAGTATTTT. It is translated as CASSQEAGGSTDTQYF.

The V and J genes are TRBV13 and TRBJ2-7; no firm D call. Trimming removed 3 bases at V and 2 bases at J, with 8 bases between. The length of the CDR3 is 13 residues. Germline CDR1 is PRHDT and CDR2 is FYEKMQ (reference sequence). This chain's CDR3 is CASSFNPTYEQYF. The CDR3 nucleotides read TGTGCCAGCAGCTTTAACCCGACCTACGAGCAGTACTTC.

The rearrangement uses TRBV6-5 and TRBJ2-3; no definite D call. V shed 0 bases and J shed 9 bases, with 4 bases lying between them. The CDR3 spans 11 residues. Germline-derived CDR1 and CDR2 are MNHEY and SVGAGI. The CDR3 coding sequence is TGTGCCAGCAGTTACTCATCCACGCAGTATTTT. Encoded protein: CASSYSSTQYF.

CDR3 protein: CASSHDRGNYGYTF. In DNA form, the CDR3 reads TGCGCCAGCAGCCACGACAGGGGGAACTATGGCTACACCTTC. This sequence joins TRBV4-1 and TRBJ1-2; 9 bases align to TRBD1. The length of the CDR3 is 14 residues. Germline assignment: CDR1 MGHRA and CDR2 YSYEKL. V gave up 3 bases and J gave up 2 bases; unmatched junction bases: 1.

This clone was seen only once. The chain uses TRBV18 and TRBJ2-2; 12 bases line up with TRBD2. The trim removed 5 bases at V and 7 bases at J, leaving 8 bases unmatched. This CDR3 comprises 16 residues. CDR1 KGHSH and CDR2 LQKENI come from the germline V gene. Written as DNA, the CDR3 is TGTGCCAGCTCAGCGACTAGCGGGAGAAGGATCGGGGAGCTGTTTTTT. Protein: CASSATSGRRIGELFF.

V is TRBV27 and J is TRBJ2-3; unclear D gene. Germline V gives CDR1 MNHEY, CDR2 SMNVEV (reference sequence). Trimming took off 1 base at V and 4 bases at J, with 6 bases between the two ends. The CDR3 runs 13 residues. Here the CDR3 reads CASSLFRADTQYF. The CDR3 DNA reads TGTGCCAGCAGTTTATTCCGGGCAGATACGCAGTATTTT.

This clone is a singleton in its sample. J is TRBJ1-5 and V is TRBV4-3, with 9 bases that match TRBD1. V dropped 1 base and J dropped 6; count of bases not matched to a gene: 4. This CDR3 comprises 15 residues. Germline CDR1 LGHNA, CDR2 YSLEER. The CDR3 is CASSQARTGVQPQHF. CDR3 DNA sequence: TGCGCCAGCAGCCAAGCCCGGACAGGGGTTCAGCCCCAGCATTTT.

The V and J genes are TRBV7-3 and TRBJ2-7; D is unclear. The V gene lost 1 base and the J gene lost 3 bases, with 7 bases spanning the gap. This CDR3 spans 13 amino acids. The germline V gene encodes CDR1 SGHTA and CDR2 FQGTGA. The CDR3: CASSLINGYEQYF. The CDR3 DNA follows: TGTGCCAGCAGCTTAATAAACGGCTACGAGCAGTACTTC.

The chain combines TRBV6-9 with TRBJ1-1, with no clear D. The ends were cut back, 7 bases at V and 3 bases at J, with 6 bases in the middle. The CDR3 has 11 residues. Germline V gene data show CDR1 as MNHGY and CDR2 as SVAAGI. In nucleotides, the CDR3 is TGTGCCAGCACCGCATACACTGAAGCTTTCTTT. It codes for CASTAYTEAFF.

The chain has TRBV4-2 and TRBJ1-2; TRBD1 might be the D (5 bases). Germline CDR1 LGHNA, CDR2 YNFKEQ. V was trimmed by 0 bases and J by 2 bases, leaving 10 bases between them. The CDR3 consists of 15 residues. The CDR3 sequence is CASSQEQGGNYGYTF. In nucleotides, the CDR3 is TGTGCCAGCAGCCAAGAGCAGGGAGGGAACTATGGCTACACCTTC.

The chain employs TRBV7-2 and TRBJ2-7, with TRBD2 identical over 7 bases. From germline, CDR1 is SGHTA and CDR2 FQGNSA. The CDR3 totals 14 residues. The V gene end was trimmed by 4 bases and the J gene end by 0 bases; junction bases not matched to a gene: 3. CDR3: CASSWGLISYEQYF. Here the CDR3 DNA reads TGTGCCAGCAGCTGGGGACTAATCTCCTACGAGCAGTACTTC.

J is TRBJ2-1 and V is TRBV27, with a possible D match to TRBD2 (5 bases). Germline-derived CDR1 and CDR2 are MNHEY and SMNVEV (reference sequence). Trimming stripped 3 bases from V and 5 bases from J, with 8 bases between. CDR3 length: 13 residues. CDR3 bases: TGTGCCAGCAGTTTCGGGGTAGACAATGAGCAGTTCTTC. Translated, it gives CASSFGVDNEQFF.

The rearrangement links TRBV5-4 to TRBJ2-7, with D tentatively TRBD1 (6 bases). The CDR3 spans 14 residues. V was shortened by 2 bases and J by 5 bases, with 14 bases between the two germline ends. Germline V lookup: CDR1 SGHNT, CDR2 YYREEE (reference sequence). The CDR3 loop is CASSFLTGTHEQYF. The DNA of the CDR3 is TGTGCCAGCAGCTTCCTTACAGGGACCCACGAGCAGTACTTC.

The chain links TRBV15 to TRBJ2-1; D perhaps matches TRBD2 (6 bases). Germline CDR1 and CDR2: LNHNV and YYDKDF (reference sequence). Trimming left V 0 bases short and J 0 bases short, with 9 bases between. CDR3 length equals 16 residues. The CDR3: CATSRDRDFSYNEQFF. CDR3 DNA: TGTGCCACCAGCAGAGATCGGGACTTCTCCTACAATGAGCAGTTCTTC.

Of note for this clone: At one of its ends the junction is not consistent with the germline gene, which may arise from a read error. The chain joins TRBV5-5 to TRBJ2-1; tentative D call: TRBD2 (5 bases). The CDR3 is made up of 18 amino acids. Germline-derived CDR1 and CDR2 are SGHKS and YYEKEE (reference sequence). This CDR3 reads CASSSGITAMSFHNEQFF. The DNA of the CDR3 is TGCGCCAGCAGCTCCGGGATTACAGCGATGTCTTTCCACAATGAGCAGTTCTTC.